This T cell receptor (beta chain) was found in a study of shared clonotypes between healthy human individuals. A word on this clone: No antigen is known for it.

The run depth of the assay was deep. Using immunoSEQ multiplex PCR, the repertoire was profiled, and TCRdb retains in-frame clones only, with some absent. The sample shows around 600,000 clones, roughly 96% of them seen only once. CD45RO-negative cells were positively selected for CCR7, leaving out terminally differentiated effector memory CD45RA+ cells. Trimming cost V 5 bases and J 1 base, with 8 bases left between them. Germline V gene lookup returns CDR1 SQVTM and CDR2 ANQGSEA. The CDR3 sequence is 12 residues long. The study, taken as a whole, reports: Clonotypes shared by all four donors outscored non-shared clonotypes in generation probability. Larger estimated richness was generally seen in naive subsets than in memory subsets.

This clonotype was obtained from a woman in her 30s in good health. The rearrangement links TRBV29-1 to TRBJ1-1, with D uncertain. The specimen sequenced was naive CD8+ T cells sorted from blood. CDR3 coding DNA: TGCAGCGTTATTAGTGCGAACACTGAAGCTTTCTTT. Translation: CSVISANTEAFF.